This section outlines one T cell receptor beta chain sequence together with its context. The sample originates from a study of T cell changes during pregnancy in multiple sclerosis. Here immunoSEQ multiplex PCR was the method, and the copy in TCRdb shows in-frame clones only, minus some. The repertoire has under 35,000 clones, about 87% of them found once; the top ten carry approximately 8%. The sample here was CD8+ T cells from peripheral blood mononuclear cells, taken before pregnancy. This clonotype was sampled from a female donor with multiple sclerosis, enrolled in a pregnancy study.

CDR3 nucleotides: TGTGCCAGCAAGGAGGTTCGCTCCTACAATGAGCAGTTCTTC. This translates into CASKEVRSYNEQFF. The J gene is TRBJ2-1, the V gene TRBV7-3, with D possibly TRBD2 on 5 matching bases. CDR1 SGHTA and CDR2 FQGTGA come from the germline V gene. This CDR3 comprises 14 residues. Trimming shortened V by 7 bases and J by 0 bases, and 10 bases separated the two germline ends.